The 26 T cell receptor beta chains in this list originate from one sample, sequenced in a study of cytomegalovirus exposure and HLA in healthy donors. The PCR ran on 60 Vbeta and 13 Jbeta primers. The table came from immunoSEQ multiplex PCR; TCRdb's copy has only in-frame clones and leaves some out. This sample has approximately 150,000 clones; 70% to 85% occur once, and the top ten carry 1.6%. Sequences were obtained from PBMCs. Source of these receptors: a woman between 25 and 40 years old in good health and CMV-seronegative.

The chain carries TRBV25-1 and TRBJ1-2; TRBD1 matches 7 bases. Trimming took 1 base from V and 5 from J; bases not matched to a gene: 13. Germline loops: CDR1 MGHDK, CDR2 SYGVNS. This CDR3 has 17 amino acids. CDR3 protein: CASSESPLSTGTYGYTF. The CDR3 nucleotides are TGTGCCAGCAGTGAATCCCCCTTGTCGACAGGGACATATGGCTACACCTTC.

Only one count was recorded for this clone. At one of its ends the junction is not consistent with the germline gene, which may arise from a read error. The rearrangement links TRBV5-1 to TRBJ2-7; perhaps TRBD1 as D (6 bases). The CDR3 spans 15 residues. Per germline, CDR1 SGHRS and CDR2 YFSETQ. The CDR3 bases are TGCGCCAGCAGCTTATTAAACAGGGCTTCGTACGGGCAGTACTTC. It yields the protein CASSLLNRASYGQYF.

V is TRBV7-9 and J is TRBJ1-2, with D tentatively TRBD1 (6 bases). Germline V CDR1 and CDR2: SEHNR, FQNEAQ (reference sequence). V shed 1 base and J shed 8 bases, with 17 bases lying between them. The CDR3 has 15 amino acids. This CDR3 is CASSLGTANPRGYTF. In nucleotides, the CDR3 is TGTGCCAGCAGCTTAGGGACAGCCAACCCACGCGGCTACACCTTC. Complete variable domain (other parts from reference TRBV7-9 and TRBJ1-2): DTGVSQNPRHKITKRGQNVTFRCDPISEHNRLYWYRQTLGQGPEFLTYFQNEAQLEKSRLLSDRFSAERPKGSFSTLEIQRTEQGDSAMYLCASSLGTANPRGYTFGSGTRLTVV.

This sequence joins TRBV19 and TRBJ1-1; TRBD1 matches at 10 bases. V lost 4 bases and J lost 4; bases outside the gene matches: 12. The germline V gene encodes CDR1 LNHDA and CDR2 SQIVND (reference sequence). This CDR3 is 17 amino acids long. The CDR3, as DNA: TGTGCCAGTAGTACAAGACAGGGGGCCGGGTTGGGCACTGAAGCTTTCTTT. This translates into CASSTRQGAGLGTEAFF.

V usage is TRBV18 and J usage is TRBJ2-3, with D unresolved. Per germline, CDR1 KGHSH and CDR2 LQKENI. The V end lost 3 bases, the J end lost 5 bases, and 12 bases lay between the germline ends. The CDR3 has 14 residues. CDR3 protein: CASSPVDSQDTQYF. The CDR3 DNA reads as TGTGCCAGCTCACCCGTCGACTCTCAAGATACGCAGTATTTT. The variable domain in full, completed from reference TRBV18 and TRBJ2-3, reads NAGVMQNPRHLVRRRGQEARLRCSPMKGHSHVYWYRQLPEEGLKFMVYLQKENIIDESGMPKERFSAEFPKEGPSILRIQQVVRGDSAAYFCASSPVDSQDTQYFGPGTRLTVL.

The genes are TRBV4-1 and TRBJ1-4, with a possible D match to TRBD1 (5 bases). With 1 base removed from V and 8 bases from J, the gap between germline ends came to 14 bases. The CDR3 totals 15 residues. Germline V gene lookup returns CDR1 MGHRA and CDR2 YSYEKL. CDR3 loop: CASSQGTIGGEKLFF. CDR3 DNA sequence: TGCGCCAGCAGCCAAGGGACAATAGGTGGGGAAAAACTGTTTTTT.

V gene TRBV28 combines with J gene TRBJ2-7, with 11 bases matching TRBD1. The CDR3 length is 13 residues. Trimming took 11 bases from V and 7 from J; bases not matched to a gene: 10. Germline CDR1 is MDHEN and CDR2 is SYDVKM. The CDR3 nucleotides are TGTGCCGCCCGGGACAGGGGGGGAGGGGAGCAGTACTTC. Translation: CAARDRGGGEQYF. The complete variable domain, with remaining parts taken from reference TRBV28 and TRBJ2-7, reads DVKVTQSSRYLVKRTGEKVFLECVQDMDHENMFWYRQDPGLGLRLIYFSYDVKMKEKGDIPEGYSVSREKKERFSLILESASTNQTSMYLCAARDRGGGEQYFGPGTRLTVT.

In its sample, this clone was seen once. The chain couples TRBV6-1 to TRBJ2-1; TRBD2 matches 10 bases. V gave up 4 bases and J gave up 8 bases; unmatched junction bases: 14. CDR1 is MNHNS, CDR2 SASEGT, per germline. The CDR3 sequence is 17 residues long. CDR3 DNA sequence: TGTGCCAGCAGTGGGGGCCCAGAGCGGGGGGGCTGGGATGAGCAGTTCTTC. This codes for CASSGGPERGGWDEQFF.

The gene calls are TRBV28 and TRBJ2-7; maybe TRBD2 (6 bases). The CDR3 is 15 amino acids. Trimming took off 1 base at V and 6 bases at J, with 16 bases between the two ends. Looked up from germline, CDR1 is MDHEN and CDR2 is SYDVKM. In DNA form, the CDR3 reads TGTGCCAGCAGTTTATATGTGACTAGACCCAGCGAGCAGTACTTC. Translation: CASSLYVTRPSEQYF.

The rearrangement uses TRBV7-3 and TRBJ1-2, with TRBD1 identical over 8 bases. This CDR3 is 14 amino acids long. Germline values: CDR1 SGHTA, CDR2 FQGTGA. V shed 5 bases, J shed 6 bases, and the junction held 8 bases outside the gene matches. CDR3 residues: CASSASGTGDGYTF. CDR3 nucleotide sequence: TGTGCCAGCAGCGCTTCCGGGACAGGTGATGGCTACACCTTC.

As DNA, the CDR3 is TGTGCCAGCAGTTCATCTAGCGGGGAGAGATCCTACGAGCAGTACTTC. Translating it yields CASSSSSGERSYEQYF. The chain couples TRBV6-5 to TRBJ2-7; 9 nucleotides align to TRBD2. The ends lost 4 bases at V and 1 base at J; junction bases unmatched: 8. CDR3 length: 16 residues. Per germline, CDR1 MNHEY and CDR2 SVGAGI.

The chain recombines TRBV6-1 with TRBJ2-7, with TRBD1 as a possible D gene (6 bases). Per germline, CDR1 MNHNS and CDR2 SASEGT. Trimming stripped 1 base from V and 1 base from J, with 11 bases between. The CDR3 totals 15 residues. The CDR3: CASSEGPGESYEQYF. The CDR3 DNA is TGTGCCAGCAGTGAAGGGCCAGGGGAATCCTACGAGCAGTACTTC.

Notes on this clone: The junction and the germline gene differ at one end; a read error may be behind it. V and J are TRBV12-5 and TRBJ1-2, with a possible D match to TRBD1 (6 bases). From germline, CDR1 is LGHNT and CDR2 FRNRAP. This CDR3 contains 17 residues. This chain's CDR3 is CASGLVRDTLTPYGYPF. The CDR3 nucleotides are TGTGCTAGTGGTTTGGTACGGGACACTCTGACTCCCTATGGCTACCCCTTC.

This chain connects TRBV30 to TRBJ2-5, with 9 bases identical to TRBD2. The CDR3 contains 14 residues. The germline V gene has CDR1 GTSNPN and CDR2 SVGIG (reference sequence). V was pared by 0 bases and J by 10 bases, with 9 bases of the junction left unmatched. CDR3 protein: CAWSVNGAGGRQYF. As DNA, the CDR3 is TGTGCCTGGAGTGTAAATGGTGCGGGAGGGCGCCAGTACTTC.

Only one count was recorded for this clone. The gene calls are TRBV19 and TRBJ2-3, with TRBD2 matching over 9 bases. The CDR3 length is 16 residues. Trimming took 3 bases from V and 1 from J; bases not matched to a gene: 5. Germline V gene sequence: CDR1 LNHDA, CDR2 SQIVND (reference sequence). The CDR3 region is CASSIPSGEGTDTQYF. CDR3 in DNA: TGTGCCAGTAGTATCCCTAGCGGGGAGGGCACAGATACGCAGTATTTT.

The gene calls are TRBV6-1 and TRBJ2-5; D is unclear. This CDR3 contains 12 residues. V shed 8 bases and J shed 7 bases, with 14 bases lying between them. Germline assignment: CDR1 MNHNS and CDR2 SASEGT. CDR3 loop: CASAETSGTQYF. The DNA for the CDR3 is TGTGCCAGCGCGGAGACTTCGGGGACCCAGTACTTC.

The CDR3 nucleotides are TGCGCCAGCAGCCAAGTTGGCGGGCTTGGTGCTTTCTTT. This codes for CASSQVGGLGAFF. The chain has TRBV4-1 and TRBJ1-1; D not certain. CDR1 MGHRA and CDR2 YSYEKL come from the germline V gene. This CDR3 has 13 amino acids. Trimming took 1 base from V and 11 from J, leaving 14 bases between them.

The genes are TRBV5-1 and TRBJ2-5, with TRBD2 identical over 7 bases. The ends lost 4 bases at V and 1 base at J; junction bases unmatched: 4. The germline CDR1 and CDR2 sequences are SGHRS and YFSETQ. This CDR3 is built from 14 residues. CDR3 DNA sequence: TGCGCCAGCAGCGCCACTAGCGCCCAAGAGACCCAGTACTTC. This sequence encodes CASSATSAQETQYF.

This clone was picked up a small number of times. The chain has TRBV16 and TRBJ1-2; D not certain. CDR3 size: 15 residues. In germline, CDR1 is KGHSY, CDR2 FQNENV. Trimming removed 1 base at V and 0 bases at J, with 9 bases between. CDR3 sequence (DNA): TGTGCCAGCAGCCAATGGGCAGAAACTAACTATGGCTACACCTTC. Encoded protein: CASSQWAETNYGYTF. Based on the CDR3 plus reference TRBV16 and TRBJ1-2, the full variable domain is GEEVAQTPKHLVRGEGQKAKLYCAPIKGHSYVFWYQQVLKNEFKFLISFQNENVFDETGMPKERFSAKCLPNSPCSLEIQATKLEDSAVYFCASSQWAETNYGYTFGSGTRLTVV.

This clone has a handful of counts. The chain links TRBV30 to TRBJ2-7, with 8 nucleotides matching TRBD1. With 5 bases clipped from V and 2 bases from J, the junction kept 11 bases outside the gene matches. Germline CDR1 GTSNPN, CDR2 SVGIG (reference sequence). The CDR3 sequence is 15 residues long. The DNA of the CDR3 is TGTGCCTGGTCGCGCGACAGGGGTATAGCCTACGAGCAGTACTTC. This encodes CAWSRDRGIAYEQYF.

The V call is TRBV2, the J call TRBJ1-5; maybe TRBD1 (5 bases). The CDR3 has 14 amino acids. The ends were cut back, 2 bases at V and 7 bases at J, with 12 bases in the middle. Germline V gene lookup returns CDR1 SNHLY and CDR2 FYNNEI. The CDR3 sequence: CASSESRDGQPQHF. CDR3 sequence (DNA): TGTGCCAGCAGTGAAAGCAGGGATGGACAGCCCCAGCATTTT. Complete variable domain (other parts from reference TRBV2 and TRBJ1-5): EPEVTQTPSHQVTQMGQEVILRCVPISNHLYFYWYRQILGQKVEFLVSFYNNEISEKSEIFDDQFSVERPDGSNFTLKIRSTKLEDSAMYFCASSESRDGQPQHFGDGTRLSIL.

The chain has TRBV6-5 and TRBJ2-7; D is possibly TRBD1 (5 bases). Germline V gene sequence: CDR1 MNHEY, CDR2 SVGAGI. Trimming left V 5 bases short and J 1 base short, with 15 bases between. The CDR3 spans 15 residues. The CDR3 nucleotides read TGTGCCAGCAGTCCTTCTTACGGACAATCCTACGAGCAGTACTTC. Translation gives CASSPSYGQSYEQYF.

V usage is TRBV11-2 and J usage is TRBJ2-3, with 12 bases that match TRBD2. This CDR3 spans 18 amino acids. The trim removed 5 bases at V and 0 bases at J, leaving 9 bases unmatched. Germline lookup yields CDR1 SGHAT and CDR2 FQNNGV. The CDR3 spells CASSPRLAGVRSTDTQYF. CDR3 bases: TGTGCCAGCAGCCCCCGACTAGCGGGGGTTAGGAGCACAGATACGCAGTATTTT.

The V gene is TRBV19, the J gene TRBJ2-2; D perhaps matches TRBD1 (6 bases). The CDR3 runs 15 residues. The V and J ends lost 3 bases and 10 bases respectively, with 18 bases between them. Germline V gene data show CDR1 as LNHDA and CDR2 as SQIVND (reference sequence). The CDR3 nucleotides are TGTGCCAGTAGTATTCGAGGGGGTGCACCCGTGGAGCTGTTTTTT. Its translation: CASSIRGGAPVELFF.

The genes are TRBV5-3 and TRBJ1-5; 7 bases match TRBD1. TRBV5-3 is identified as an open reading frame with a role that is uncertain. Germline trimming cut 0 bases from V and 2 bases from J; bases unmatched to any gene: 17. The CDR3 runs 20 residues. The DNA for the CDR3 is TGTGCCAGAAGCTTGGCATCGGGACAGTCCCCCGAGGAGGGCAATCAGCCCCAGCATTTT. As protein: CARSLASGQSPEEGNQPQHF.

This chain connects TRBV5-1 to TRBJ2-7, with D possibly being TRBD2 (5 bases). Deletions cut 4 bases from V and 7 bases from J, with 15 bases between. The CDR3 has 13 residues. Per germline, CDR1 SGHRS and CDR2 YFSETQ. This CDR3 reads CASSQDPTGEQYF. DNA of the CDR3: TGCGCCAGCAGCCAGGACCCCACGGGGGAGCAGTACTTC.